These 9 T cell receptor beta chains came from one sample sequenced in a study of blood T cell repertoires in COVID-19. Assay used: immunoSEQ multiplex PCR; TCRdb lists only in-frame clones, some missing. The sample carries some 110,000 clones, roughly 77% recorded once. The sample comprised peripheral blood. These receptors all come from a man between 60 and 75 years old with active or convalescent COVID-19.

The chain joins TRBV7-3 to TRBJ2-3; 9 bases line up with TRBD1. The CDR3 is made up of 16 amino acids. CDR1 SGHTA and CDR2 FQGTGA come from the germline V gene. The V gene end was trimmed by 5 bases and the J gene end by 2 bases; junction bases not matched to a gene: 8. The CDR3 DNA reads TGTGCCAGCAGCCGCGGGACAGGGCCTTCCACAGATACGCAGTATTTT. Encoded protein: CASSRGTGPSTDTQYF.

V usage is TRBV7-2 and J usage is TRBJ2-3, with TRBD2 matching over 10 bases. Germline CDR1 reads SGHTA; CDR2 reads FQGNSA. The CDR3 loop spans 15 amino acids. V trimming: 5 bases; J trimming: 4 bases; junction bases outside the gene matches: 6. CDR3 amino acids: CASSAQRGGPDTQYF. CDR3 in DNA: TGTGCCAGCAGCGCCCAGCGGGGGGGGCCAGATACGCAGTATTTT.

This clone was picked up one time. The chain carries TRBV4-3 and TRBJ2-2; weak D call: TRBD1 (7 bases). V gave up 0 bases and J gave up 6 bases, with 14 bases separating them. Germline V CDR1 and CDR2: LGHNA, YSLEER. The CDR3 totals 16 residues. The CDR3 sequence: CASSQEGGGEAGELFF. As DNA, the CDR3 is TGCGCCAGCAGCCAAGAAGGAGGGGGCGAGGCCGGGGAGCTGTTTTTT.

V usage is TRBV13 and J usage is TRBJ2-3; 8 nucleotides match TRBD2. V lost 5 bases and J lost 1; bases outside the gene matches: 11. The CDR3 has 17 residues. Germline CDR1 is PRHDT and CDR2 is FYEKMQ (reference sequence). CDR3 nucleotide sequence: TGTGCCAGCAGCGGGGAATGGGCTAGCGGGCGCACAGATACGCAGTATTTT. Protein product: CASSGEWASGRTDTQYF.

This clone appeared a single time. The V gene is TRBV6-2 or TRBV6-3, the J gene TRBJ2-3; TRBD1 matches at 8 bases. Germline V lookup: CDR1 MNHEY, CDR2 SVGEGT. The CDR3 covers 14 residues. V was clipped by 5 bases and J by 1 base; unmatched bases: 2. The CDR3 region is CASSPGQGTDTQYF. CDR3 DNA sequence: TGTGCCAGCAGTCCGGGACAGGGCACAGATACGCAGTATTTT.

This rearrangement joins TRBV7-2 to TRBJ2-5; unclear D gene. The ends were cut back, 5 bases at V and 3 bases at J, with 10 bases in the middle. Germline CDR1 is SGHTA and CDR2 is FQGNSA. The CDR3 extends over 13 amino acids. The CDR3 coding sequence is TGTGCCAGCAGCGCAGGCCACAAAGAGACCCAGTACTTC. Residues: CASSAGHKETQYF.

The rearrangement links TRBV12-3 or TRBV12-4 to TRBJ2-6; no clear D gene. With 6 bases removed from V and 0 bases from J, the gap between germline ends came to 3 bases. The CDR3 totals 13 residues. The CDR3 DNA is TGTGCCAGCAGCTTCTCTGGGGCCAACGTCCTGACTTTC. Translated, it gives CASSFSGANVLTF.

The V call is TRBV29-1, the J call TRBJ2-7, with D possibly matching TRBD1 (6 bases). The CDR3 totals 14 residues. Trimming cost V 5 bases and J 4 bases, with 18 bases left between them. Germline V lookup: CDR1 SQVTM, CDR2 ANQGSEA. The CDR3 is CSVPKGDLQYEQYF. The CDR3 nucleotides read TGCAGCGTTCCGAAGGGGGATCTCCAGTACGAGCAGTACTTC.

This clone was counted once. The chain couples TRBV19 to TRBJ1-5; 7 positions agree with TRBD1. The CDR3 has 13 residues. The J segment lost 10 bases and the V segment lost 4 bases, leaving 7 bases of the junction unmatched. Germline lookup yields CDR1 LNHDA and CDR2 SQIVND (reference sequence). This CDR3 reads CASSRQGGAPQHF. The CDR3 DNA follows: TGTGCCAGTAGTAGACAGGGTGGGGCTCCCCAGCATTTT.